The sequence of this T cell receptor (beta chain) was determined in a study of glioma-infiltrating T cells. In its sample, this clonotype was seen many times. The target antigen is unknown. The iRepertoire nested amplicon-rescue multiplex PCR amplified TCR alpha and beta CDR3s from RNA. One-step reverse transcription and amplification started from around 100-400 ng of tissue mRNA or PBMC total RNA. TCRdb reanalysed the multiplex PCR reads using MiXCR and keeps one entry per CDR3 protein. Of approximately 110,000 distinct CDR3 sequences listed, approximately 23% were seen once; the top ten hold approximately 16%. CDR3 length: 16 amino acids. In germline, CDR1 is SGHVS, CDR2 FNYEAQ. With 0 bases clipped from V and 2 bases from J, the junction kept 5 bases outside the gene matches. Study findings and constraints: Tissue-blood divergence was below expectation in non-neoplastic patients, above in gliomas. CDR3 overlap between tissue and blood was very small.

This rearrangement joins TRBV7-6 to TRBJ2-3; 7 bases map to TRBD2. The source material was glioma tissue, nonneoplastic brain tissue, or PBMCs (not recorded which). This TCR derives from a human donor with low-grade glioma or glioblastoma, undergoing nonglioma brain surgery, or in good health (not recorded which). CDR3 DNA: TGTGCCAGCAGCTTAGCGGCTAGCGGAGACACAGATACGCAGTATTTT. Translated, it gives CASSLAASGDTDTQYF.